Listed here are 9 T cell receptor beta chains from one sample, sequenced in a study of T cell changes during pregnancy in multiple sclerosis. Libraries were prepared by immunoSEQ multiplex PCR; TCRdb keeps only in-frame clonotypes and omits some of them. The repertoire consists of 60,000 or so clones, with about 93% occurring once and the leading ten covering approximately 0.35%. This sample comprised CD4+ T cells from peripheral blood mononuclear cells, obtained before pregnancy. The receptors here all came from a female donor with multiple sclerosis, enrolled in a pregnancy study.

The chain combines TRBV7-3 with TRBJ1-1; 10 nucleotides agree with TRBD1. The germline CDR1 and CDR2 sequences are SGHTA and FQGTGA. The CDR3 contains 13 residues. With V trimmed by 5 bases and J by 4 bases, 1 base remained unmatched. CDR3: CASSRTGGTEAFF. Written as DNA, the CDR3 is TGTGCCAGCAGCCGGACAGGGGGCACTGAAGCTTTCTTT.

This sequence joins TRBV28 and TRBJ2-2, with a weak D call TRBD1 (5 bases). The CDR3 sequence is 18 residues long. CDR1 and CDR2 from the germline V gene are MDHEN and SYDVKM. V was shortened by 2 bases and J by 0 bases, with 16 bases between the two germline ends. CDR3 sequence (DNA): TGTGCCAGCAGTTTAAGACGGATTGGGGCTTCGAACACCGGGGAGCTGTTTTTT. Translation gives CASSLRRIGASNTGELFF.

The chain uses TRBV5-1 and TRBJ2-7, with D possibly TRBD1 on 6 matching bases. Germline assignment: CDR1 SGHRS and CDR2 YFSETQ. The CDR3 covers 14 residues. V was trimmed by 1 base and J by 6 bases, leaving 14 bases between them. The CDR3, as DNA: TGCGCCAGCAGCTTGATGGGGGCAGTCCGCGAGCAGTACTTC. It is translated as CASSLMGAVREQYF.

The chain carries TRBV28 and TRBJ2-7; 9 bases are shared with TRBD1. The CDR3 is made up of 17 amino acids. The junction had 12 bases not matched to a gene; V was cut back by 2 bases and J by 4 bases. Germline CDR1 MDHEN, CDR2 SYDVKM. The chain's CDR3 is CASSLPPLTGGRYEQYF. The CDR3 nucleotides read TGTGCCAGCAGTTTACCCCCCCTCACAGGGGGCAGGTACGAGCAGTACTTC.

The gene calls are TRBV14 and TRBJ1-4; D is unclear. The CDR3 contains 12 residues. Trimming shortened V by 1 base and J by 8 bases, and 5 bases separated the two germline ends. Germline CDR1 and CDR2: SGHDN and FVKESK. DNA of the CDR3: TGTGCCAGCAGCCAAGTCAGGGAAAAACTGTTTTTT. This encodes CASSQVREKLFF.

V usage is TRBV21-1 and J usage is TRBJ1-1; TRBD1 is taken as the D call from the table, unchecked against the DNA. TRBV21-1 is a pseudogene segment. The CDR3 has 17 amino acids. The CDR3, as DNA: TGTGCCAGCAGCAAAGTGGCGACAGACCCTTTGAACACTGAAGCTTTCTTT. Translation: CASSKVATDPLNTEAFF.

CDR3 amino acids: CASSLGAGASGEQYF. The CDR3 DNA sequence: TGCGCCAGCAGCTTGGGGGCGGGGGCTTCGGGGGAGCAGTACTTC. V usage is TRBV5-1 and J usage is TRBJ2-5, with D perhaps TRBD2 (7 bases). Germline V CDR1 and CDR2: SGHRS, YFSETQ. CDR3 length equals 15 residues. V lost 0 bases and J 11 bases, leaving 20 bases between the germline ends. Full variable domain (outside the CDR3, taken from reference TRBV5-1 and TRBJ2-5): KAGVTQTPRYLIKTRGQQVTLSCSPISGHRSVSWYQQTPGQGLQFLFEYFSETQRNKGNFPGRFSGRQFSNSRSEMNVSTLELGDSALYLCASSLGAGASGEQYFGPGTRLLVL.

This chain links TRBV19 with TRBJ2-1, with TRBD1 matching 8 bases. The germline CDR1 and CDR2 sequences are LNHDA and SQIVND (reference sequence). The V and J ends lost 4 bases and 0 bases, in that order; junction bases with no gene match: 5. The CDR3 totals 16 residues. The CDR3 region is CASSKGTGRSYNEQFF. DNA for the CDR3: TGTGCCAGTAGTAAGGGGACAGGACGCTCCTACAATGAGCAGTTCTTC. Full variable domain (remainder filled in from reference TRBV19 and TRBJ2-1): DGGITQSPKYLFRKEGQNVTLSCEQNLNHDAMYWYRQDPGQGLRLIYYSQIVNDFQKGDIAEGYSVSREKKESFPLTVTSAQKNPTAFYLCASSKGTGRSYNEQFFGPGTRLTVL.

The chain carries TRBV4-3 and TRBJ2-2, with 8 bases matching TRBD1. The V gene end was trimmed by 7 bases and the J gene end by 7 bases; junction bases not matched to a gene: 14. Looked up from germline, CDR1 is LGHNA and CDR2 is YSLEER. The CDR3 loop spans 16 amino acids. CDR3 sequence: CASTPQQTGVVGELFF. In DNA, the CDR3 is TGCGCCAGCACCCCACAACAGACAGGGGTGGTCGGGGAGCTGTTTTTT.